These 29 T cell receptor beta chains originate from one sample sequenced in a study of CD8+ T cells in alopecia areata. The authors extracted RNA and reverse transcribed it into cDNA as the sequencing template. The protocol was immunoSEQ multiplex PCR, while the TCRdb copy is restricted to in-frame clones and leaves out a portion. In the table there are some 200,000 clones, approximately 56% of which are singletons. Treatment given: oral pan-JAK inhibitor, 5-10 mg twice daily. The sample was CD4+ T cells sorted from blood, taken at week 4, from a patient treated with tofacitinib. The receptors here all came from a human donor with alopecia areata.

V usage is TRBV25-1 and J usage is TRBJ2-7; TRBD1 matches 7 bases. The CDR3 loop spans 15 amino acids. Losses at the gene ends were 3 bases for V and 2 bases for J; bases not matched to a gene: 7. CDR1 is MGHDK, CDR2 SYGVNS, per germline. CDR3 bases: TGTGCCAGCAGTGAGAGACAGGGCAGGACCTACGAGCAGTACTTC. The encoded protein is CASSERQGRTYEQYF.

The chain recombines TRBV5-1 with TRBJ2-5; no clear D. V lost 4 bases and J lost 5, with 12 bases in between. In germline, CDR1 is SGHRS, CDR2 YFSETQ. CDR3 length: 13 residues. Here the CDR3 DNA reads TGCGCCAGCAGCGGCACGTTAGAGGAGACCCAGTACTTC. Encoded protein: CASSGTLEETQYF.

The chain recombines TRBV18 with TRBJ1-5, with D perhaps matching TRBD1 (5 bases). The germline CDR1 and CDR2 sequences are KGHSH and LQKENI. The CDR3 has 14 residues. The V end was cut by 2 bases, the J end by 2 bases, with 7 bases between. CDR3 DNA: TGTGCCAGCTCACCAGGGGACGGCAATCAGCCCCAGCATTTT. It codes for CASSPGDGNQPQHF.

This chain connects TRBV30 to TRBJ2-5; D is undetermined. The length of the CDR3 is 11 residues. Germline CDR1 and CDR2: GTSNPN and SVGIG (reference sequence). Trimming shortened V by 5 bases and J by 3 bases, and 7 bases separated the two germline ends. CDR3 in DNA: TGTGCCTGGGGTCTTAAAGAGACCCAGTACTTC. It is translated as CAWGLKETQYF.

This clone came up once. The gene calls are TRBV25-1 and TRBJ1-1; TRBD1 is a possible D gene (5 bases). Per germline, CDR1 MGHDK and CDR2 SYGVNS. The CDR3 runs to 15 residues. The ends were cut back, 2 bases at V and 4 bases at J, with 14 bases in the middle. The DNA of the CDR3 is TGTGCCAGCAGTGAACCCCGTCGGGGGTCCACTGAAGCTTTCTTT. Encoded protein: CASSEPRRGSTEAFF.

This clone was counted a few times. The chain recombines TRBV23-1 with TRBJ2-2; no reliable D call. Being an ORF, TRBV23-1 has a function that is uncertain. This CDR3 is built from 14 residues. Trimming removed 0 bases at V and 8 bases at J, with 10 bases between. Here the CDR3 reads CASSQSRASGELFF. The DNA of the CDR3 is TGCGCCAGCAGTCAATCGAGAGCCTCAGGGGAGCTGTTTTTT.

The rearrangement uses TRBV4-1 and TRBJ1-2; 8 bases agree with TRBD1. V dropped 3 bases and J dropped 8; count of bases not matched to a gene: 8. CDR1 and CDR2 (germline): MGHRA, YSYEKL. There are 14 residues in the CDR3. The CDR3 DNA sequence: TGCGCCAGCAGCCACCCTAAGGACAGGGACGGCTACACCTTC. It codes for CASSHPKDRDGYTF.

CDR3 amino acids: CASSRRGGSYEQYF. The CDR3 nucleotides are TGTGCCAGCAGCCGGAGGGGGGGATCCTACGAGCAGTACTTC. V and J are TRBV7-2 and TRBJ2-7; D may be TRBD2 (7 bases). This CDR3 is 14 amino acids long. Germline V gives CDR1 SGHTA, CDR2 FQGNSA. V was clipped by 5 bases and J by 1 base, with 12 bases between them. Based on the CDR3 plus reference TRBV7-2 and TRBJ2-7, the full variable domain is GAGVSQSPSNKVTEKGKDVELRCDPISGHTALYWYRQSLGQGLEFLIYFQGNSAPDKSGLPSDRFSAERTGGSVSTLTIQRTQQEDSAVYLCASSRRGGSYEQYFGPGTRLTVT.

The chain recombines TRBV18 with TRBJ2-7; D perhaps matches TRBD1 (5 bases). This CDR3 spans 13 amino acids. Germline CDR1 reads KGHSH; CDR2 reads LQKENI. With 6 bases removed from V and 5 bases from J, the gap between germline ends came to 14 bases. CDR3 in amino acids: CASSDWTPHEQYF. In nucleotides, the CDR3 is TGTGCCAGCTCCGACTGGACACCCCACGAGCAGTACTTC.

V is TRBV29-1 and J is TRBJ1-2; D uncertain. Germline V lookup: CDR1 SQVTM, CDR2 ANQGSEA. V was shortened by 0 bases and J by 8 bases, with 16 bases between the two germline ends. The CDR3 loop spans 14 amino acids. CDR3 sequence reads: CSVEDLRITLGYTF. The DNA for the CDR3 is TGCAGCGTTGAAGATCTGAGAATAACTCTCGGCTACACCTTC.

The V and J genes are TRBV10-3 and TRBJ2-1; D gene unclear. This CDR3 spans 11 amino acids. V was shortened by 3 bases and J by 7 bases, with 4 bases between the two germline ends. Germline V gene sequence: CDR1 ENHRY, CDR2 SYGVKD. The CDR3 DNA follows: TGTGCCATCAGTGAAACGAATGAGCAGTTCTTC. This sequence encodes CAISETNEQFF.

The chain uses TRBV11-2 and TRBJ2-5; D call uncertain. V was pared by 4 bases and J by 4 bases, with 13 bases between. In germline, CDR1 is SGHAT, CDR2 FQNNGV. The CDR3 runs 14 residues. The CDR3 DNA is TGTGCCAGCAGCTCCTCCCGAACGAGAGAGACCCAGTACTTC. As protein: CASSSSRTRETQYF.

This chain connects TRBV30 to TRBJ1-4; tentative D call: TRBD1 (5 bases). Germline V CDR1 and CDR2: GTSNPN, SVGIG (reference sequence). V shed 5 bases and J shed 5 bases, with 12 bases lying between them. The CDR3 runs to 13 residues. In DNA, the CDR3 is TGTGCCTGGGGGGCATTCAGGAATGAAAAACTGTTTTTT. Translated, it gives CAWGAFRNEKLFF.

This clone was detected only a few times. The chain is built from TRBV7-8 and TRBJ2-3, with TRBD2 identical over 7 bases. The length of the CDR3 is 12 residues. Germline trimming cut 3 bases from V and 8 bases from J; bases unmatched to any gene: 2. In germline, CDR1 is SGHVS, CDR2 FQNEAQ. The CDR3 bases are TGTGCCAGCAGCTTTTCGGGGGGTACGCAGTATTTT. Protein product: CASSFSGGTQYF.

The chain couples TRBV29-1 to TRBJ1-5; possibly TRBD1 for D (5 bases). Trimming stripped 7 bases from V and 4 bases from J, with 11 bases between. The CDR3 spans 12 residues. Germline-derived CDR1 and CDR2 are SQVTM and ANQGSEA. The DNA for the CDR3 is TGCAGCGGGGGGGATTATAATCAGCCCCAGCATTTT. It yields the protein CSGGDYNQPQHF.

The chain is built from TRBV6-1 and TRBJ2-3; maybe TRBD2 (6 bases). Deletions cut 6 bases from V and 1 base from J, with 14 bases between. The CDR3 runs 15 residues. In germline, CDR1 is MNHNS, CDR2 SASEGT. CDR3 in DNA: TGTGCCAGCAGCGCCAGGGACTTACGCACAGATACGCAGTATTTT. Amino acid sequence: CASSARDLRTDTQYF.

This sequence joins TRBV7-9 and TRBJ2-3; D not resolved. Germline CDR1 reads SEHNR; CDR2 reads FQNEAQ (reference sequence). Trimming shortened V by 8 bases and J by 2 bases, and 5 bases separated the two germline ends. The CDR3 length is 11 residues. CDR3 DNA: TGTGCCAGCTCTAACACAGATACGCAGTATTTT. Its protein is CASSNTDTQYF.

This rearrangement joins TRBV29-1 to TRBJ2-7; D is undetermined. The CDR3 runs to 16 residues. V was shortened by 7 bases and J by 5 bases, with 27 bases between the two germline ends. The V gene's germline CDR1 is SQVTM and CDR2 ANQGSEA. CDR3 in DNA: TGCAGCGCAGCCACCCACGGACCGCCTAAAGCAAACGAGCAGTACTTC. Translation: CSAATHGPPKANEQYF.

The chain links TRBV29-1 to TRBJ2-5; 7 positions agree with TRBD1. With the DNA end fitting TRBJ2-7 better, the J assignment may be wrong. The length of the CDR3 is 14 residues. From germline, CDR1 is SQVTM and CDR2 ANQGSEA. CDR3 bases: TGCAGCGTCCCGGGACAGAGAGTTCCCTACGAGCAGTACTTC. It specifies CSVPGQRVPYEQYF.

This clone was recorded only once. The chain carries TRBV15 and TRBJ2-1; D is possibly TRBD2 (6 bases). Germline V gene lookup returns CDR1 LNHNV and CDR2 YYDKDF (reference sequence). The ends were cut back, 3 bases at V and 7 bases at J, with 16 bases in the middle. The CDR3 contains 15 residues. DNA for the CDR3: TGTGCCACCAGCAGCGAGGGTACTAGCCATAATGAGCAGTTCTTC. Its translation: CATSSEGTSHNEQFF.

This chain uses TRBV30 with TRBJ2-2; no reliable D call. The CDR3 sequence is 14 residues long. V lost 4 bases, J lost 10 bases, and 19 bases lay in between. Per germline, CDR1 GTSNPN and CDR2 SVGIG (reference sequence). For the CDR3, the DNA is TGTGCCTGGAAGGGTTCTTACATCCCCGAGGAGCTGTTTTTT. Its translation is CAWKGSYIPEELFF.

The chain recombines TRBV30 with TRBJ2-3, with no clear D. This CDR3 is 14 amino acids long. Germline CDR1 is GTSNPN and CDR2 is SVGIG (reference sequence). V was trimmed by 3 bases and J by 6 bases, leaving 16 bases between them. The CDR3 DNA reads TGTGCCTGGAGCAGGAAAGCTCGGGCGGATACGCAGTATTTT. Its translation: CAWSRKARADTQYF.

The CDR3 loop reads CASSSNYYGYTF. DNA for the CDR3: TGTGCCAGCAGTTCAAATTATTATGGCTACACCTTC. The chain links TRBV27 to TRBJ1-2, with D unresolved. This CDR3 spans 12 amino acids. From germline, CDR1 is MNHEY and CDR2 SMNVEV (reference sequence). V dropped 4 bases and J dropped 5 bases, with 8 bases sitting between them.

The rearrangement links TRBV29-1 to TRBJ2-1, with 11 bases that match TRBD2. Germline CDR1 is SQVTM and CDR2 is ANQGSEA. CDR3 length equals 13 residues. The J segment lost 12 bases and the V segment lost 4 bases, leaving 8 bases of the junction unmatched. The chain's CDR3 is CSVATSGAQRQFF. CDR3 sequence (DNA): TGCAGCGTTGCGACTAGCGGGGCCCAGAGGCAGTTCTTC.

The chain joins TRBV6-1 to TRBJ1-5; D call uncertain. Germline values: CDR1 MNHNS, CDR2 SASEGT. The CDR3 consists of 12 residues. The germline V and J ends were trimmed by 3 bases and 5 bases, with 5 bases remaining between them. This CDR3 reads CASSDGDQPQHF. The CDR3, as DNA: TGTGCCAGCAGTGACGGGGATCAGCCCCAGCATTTT.

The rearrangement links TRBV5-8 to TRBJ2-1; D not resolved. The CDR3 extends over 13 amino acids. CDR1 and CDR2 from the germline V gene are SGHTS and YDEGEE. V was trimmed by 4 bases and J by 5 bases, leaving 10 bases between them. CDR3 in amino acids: CASSLRLDNEQFF. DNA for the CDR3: TGTGCCAGCAGCCTTCGGTTAGACAATGAGCAGTTCTTC.

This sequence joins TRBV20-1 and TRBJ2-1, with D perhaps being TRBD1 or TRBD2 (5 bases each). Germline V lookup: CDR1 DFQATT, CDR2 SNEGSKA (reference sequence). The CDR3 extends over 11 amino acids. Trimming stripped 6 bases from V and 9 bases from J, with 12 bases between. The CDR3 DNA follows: TGCAGTGCCCCGGCGAGGGGTGAGCAGTTCTTC. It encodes CSAPARGEQFF.

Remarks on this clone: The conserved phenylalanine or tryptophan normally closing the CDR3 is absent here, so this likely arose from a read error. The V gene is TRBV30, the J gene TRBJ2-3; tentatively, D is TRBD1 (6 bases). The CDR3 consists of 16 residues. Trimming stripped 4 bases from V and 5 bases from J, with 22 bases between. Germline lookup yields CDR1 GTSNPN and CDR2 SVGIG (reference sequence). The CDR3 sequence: CAWTRWDTYQIDTQYV. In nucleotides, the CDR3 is TGTGCCTGGACCAGGTGGGACACCTATCAGATAGATACGCAGTATGTT.

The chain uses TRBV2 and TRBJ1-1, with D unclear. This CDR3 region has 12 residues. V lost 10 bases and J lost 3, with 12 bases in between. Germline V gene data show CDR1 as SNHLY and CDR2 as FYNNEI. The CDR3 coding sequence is TGTGCCAACTCCCCGGTTGACACTGAAGCTTTCTTT. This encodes CANSPVDTEAFF.